The 30 T cell receptor beta chains presented below share a single source sample, sequenced in a study of shared clonotypes between healthy human individuals. CD45RO-negative CD8 cells positively selected for CCR7 made up the naive population, which excluded terminally differentiated effector memory CD45RA+ cells. Assay used: immunoSEQ multiplex PCR; TCRdb lists only in-frame clones, some missing. The sample comprises about 590,000 clones, less than 97% of which are singletons, and roughly 0.1% rests with the top ten. Sequenced material: naive CD8+ T cells sorted from blood. The source is a woman aged 25-40 years in good health.

The chain recombines TRBV10-2 with TRBJ2-5; no firm D call. The CDR3 covers 17 residues. Between the trimmed V and J ends, which lost 0 bases and 1 base, there was a span of 15 bases. From germline, CDR1 is WSHSY and CDR2 SAAADI. The CDR3 bases are TGCGCCAGCAGTGAGTCCAACAAACCGCGCACCCAAGAGACCCAGTACTTC. This translates into CASSESNKPRTQETQYF.

This chain joins TRBV27 and TRBJ2-1, with D unresolved. This CDR3 is built from 12 residues. Germline CDR1 reads MNHEY; CDR2 reads SMNVEV (reference sequence). Trimming removed 2 bases at V and 6 bases at J, with 5 bases between. The CDR3 here is CASSLGPNEQFF. CDR3 in DNA: TGTGCCAGCAGTTTAGGGCCCAATGAGCAGTTCTTC.

The V gene is TRBV6-5, the J gene TRBJ2-7; TRBD1 or TRBD2 may be the D gene (6 bases each). The CDR3 is made up of 14 amino acids. V was clipped by 8 bases and J by 7 bases, with 21 bases between them. Looked up from germline, CDR1 is MNHEY and CDR2 is SVGAGI. CDR3 sequence (DNA): TGTGCCAGCCGGGCGGGACGGGGGCTATGGGAGCAGTACTTC. It is translated as CASRAGRGLWEQYF.

CDR3 residues: CASSLSQGSASGEQYF. CDR3 bases: TGTGCCAGCAGTTTATCCCAGGGCTCGGCGTCGGGCGAGCAGTACTTC. The V call is TRBV27, the J call TRBJ2-7, with D perhaps TRBD1 (5 bases). Between the trimmed V and J ends, which lost 0 bases and 6 bases, there was a span of 18 bases. This CDR3 contains 16 residues. Per the germline V gene, CDR1 is MNHEY and CDR2 is SMNVEV (reference sequence).

For this clone: Different DNA sequences within this sample yield the same CDR3. V and J are TRBV7-9 and TRBJ1-1; D uncertain. Looked up from germline, CDR1 is SEHNR and CDR2 is FQNEAQ (reference sequence). The CDR3 runs 14 residues. Trimming removed 0 bases at V and 4 bases at J, with 9 bases between. In DNA, the CDR3 is TGTGCCAGCAGCTTAGCGGCAGACTCCACTGAAGCTTTCTTT. Encoded protein: CASSLAADSTEAFF.

This chain joins TRBV10-3 and TRBJ1-2, with 11 nucleotides matching TRBD1. Germline CDR1 and CDR2: ENHRY and SYGVKD. Germline trimming cut 3 bases from V and 5 bases from J; bases unmatched to any gene: 17. This CDR3 has 19 amino acids. CDR3 DNA: TGTGCCATCAGTGATAATCTTTTAGGACAGGGGGCGGTTGAATATGGCTACACCTTC. Residues: CAISDNLLGQGAVEYGYTF.

This chain connects TRBV6-5 to TRBJ2-1, with D tentatively TRBD2 (5 bases). The germline V gene has CDR1 MNHEY and CDR2 SVGAGI. V dropped 0 bases and J dropped 8 bases, with 11 bases sitting between them. This CDR3 is built from 14 residues. This chain's CDR3 is CASSYSESGDEQFF. The DNA for the CDR3 is TGTGCCAGCAGTTACTCGGAAAGCGGTGATGAGCAGTTCTTC.

This chain connects TRBV2 to TRBJ2-5; 11 bases agree with TRBD2. This CDR3 region has 16 residues. Trimming at V came to 6 bases and at J to 4 bases, leaving 10 bases not matched to a gene. CDR1 SNHLY and CDR2 FYNNEI come from the germline V gene. The DNA for the CDR3 is TGTGCCAGCAGAGCGACTAGCGGGAAAGTCGGAGAGACCCAGTACTTC. Encoded protein: CASRATSGKVGETQYF. Filled out from reference TRBV2 and TRBJ2-5, the complete variable domain reads EPEVTQTPSHQVTQMGQEVILRCVPISNHLYFYWYRQILGQKVEFLVSFYNNEISEKSEIFDDQFSVERPDGSNFTLKIRSTKLEDSAMYFCASRATSGKVGETQYFGPGTRLLVL.

This clone was counted a single time. This chain links TRBV28 with TRBJ2-3, with D uncertain. Germline V gene sequence: CDR1 MDHEN, CDR2 SYDVKM. Trimming took off 6 bases at V and 2 bases at J, with 12 bases between the two ends. The CDR3 sequence is 14 residues long. CDR3 residues: CASRKGQYTDTQYF. The CDR3, as DNA: TGTGCCAGCAGAAAAGGGCAGTACACAGATACGCAGTATTTT.

This clone appeared once. The chain is built from TRBV6-5 and TRBJ1-1; no reliable D call. The CDR3 is 12 amino acids. Deletions cut 0 bases from V and 6 bases from J, with 5 bases between. Germline V gives CDR1 MNHEY, CDR2 SVGAGI. The CDR3 DNA reads as TGTGCCAGCAGTTACTCTGGCGCTGAAGCTTTCTTT. Translation: CASSYSGAEAFF.

The chain couples TRBV28 to TRBJ2-7; unclear D gene. There are 14 residues in the CDR3. Per germline, CDR1 MDHEN and CDR2 SYDVKM. Trimming took 6 bases from V and 0 from J, leaving 12 bases between them. CDR3 coding DNA: TGTGCCAGCAGCAGAAGGACGGCCTCCTACGAGCAGTACTTC. It specifies CASSRRTASYEQYF.

This clone was counted only a few times. The V gene is TRBV30, the J gene TRBJ1-3, with a tentative D call TRBD1 (6 bases). The CDR3 consists of 11 residues. With 3 bases removed from V and 9 bases from J, the gap between germline ends came to 9 bases. Per germline, CDR1 GTSNPN and CDR2 SVGIG (reference sequence). In DNA form, the CDR3 reads TGTGCCTGGAGACAGGGTCCCACCATATATTTT. This codes for CAWRQGPTIYF.

The chain combines TRBV2 with TRBJ1-5; D ambiguous. V lost 4 bases to trimming and J lost 5 bases, with 12 bases between them. Germline assignment: CDR1 SNHLY and CDR2 FYNNEI. This CDR3 contains 14 residues. The CDR3 DNA reads as TGTGCCAGCAGTGGTTTGGAGGCGGATCAGCCCCAGCATTTT. This encodes CASSGLEADQPQHF.

The chain is built from TRBV15 and TRBJ2-2, with D perhaps matching TRBD2 (6 bases). Germline V gene data show CDR1 as LNHNV and CDR2 as YYDKDF (reference sequence). The CDR3 extends over 14 amino acids. The ends were cut back, 4 bases at V and 4 bases at J, with 10 bases in the middle. DNA of the CDR3: TGTGCCACCAGCAAGGACGGGGGCACCGGGGAGCTGTTTTTT. Protein product: CATSKDGGTGELFF. The full variable domain, rest sourced from reference TRBV15 and TRBJ2-2, is DAMVIQNPRYQVTQFGKPVTLSCSQTLNHNVMYWYQQKSSQAPKLLFHYYDKDFNNEADTPDNFQSRRPNTSFCFLDIRSPGLGDTAMYLCATSKDGGTGELFFGEGSRLTVL.

V usage is TRBV27 and J usage is TRBJ2-7; TRBD1 matches 7 bases. V lost 10 bases, J lost 7 bases, and 10 bases stayed unmatched. Germline CDR1 is MNHEY and CDR2 is SMNVEV (reference sequence). The CDR3 has 12 amino acids. The CDR3 reads CATRTGLDEQYF. Written as DNA, the CDR3 is TGTGCCACCAGGACAGGACTCGATGAGCAGTACTTC.

The sample holds one count of this clone. The chain joins TRBV10-3 to TRBJ2-5; the D is unclear. Germline CDR1 ENHRY, CDR2 SYGVKD. This CDR3 contains 14 residues. Trimming pared 0 bases from V and 2 bases from J, leaving 7 bases between. DNA for the CDR3: TGTGCCATCAGTGAGTCTGGGTTTCAAGAGACCCAGTACTTC. It encodes CAISESGFQETQYF.

V usage is TRBV11-3 and J usage is TRBJ1-5; TRBD1 agrees at 7 bases. Germline-derived CDR1 and CDR2 are SGHNT and YENEEA. Losses at the gene ends were 4 bases for V and 2 bases for J; bases not matched to a gene: 8. The CDR3 totals 16 residues. This CDR3 is CASSSGTARGNQPQHF. In nucleotides, the CDR3 is TGTGCCAGCAGCTCAGGGACAGCGAGGGGCAATCAGCCCCAGCATTTT.

This clone was observed a few times. The rearrangement joins TRBV5-1 to TRBJ2-1; TRBD2 aligns across 10 bases. This CDR3 has 14 amino acids. From germline, CDR1 is SGHRS and CDR2 YFSETQ. Trimming took 4 bases from V and 6 from J; bases not matched to a gene: 4. The DNA of the CDR3 is TGCGCCAGCAGCACTAGCGGGAAACGCAATGAGCAGTTCTTC. It codes for CASSTSGKRNEQFF.

The rearrangement joins TRBV10-2 to TRBJ2-2; D is unclear. Per the germline V gene, CDR1 is WSHSY and CDR2 is SAAADI. This CDR3 contains 16 residues. Trimming shortened V by 6 bases and J by 2 bases, and 16 bases separated the two germline ends. This chain's CDR3 is CASRLLGNSNTGELFF. The CDR3 DNA sequence: TGCGCCAGCAGGCTGTTGGGTAATTCTAACACCGGGGAGCTGTTTTTT.

This chain connects TRBV5-6 to TRBJ2-5; the match to TRBD2 covers 7 bases. This CDR3 region has 12 residues. V trimming: 4 bases; J trimming: 7 bases; junction bases outside the gene matches: 4. Looked up from germline, CDR1 is SGHDT and CDR2 is YYEEEE. CDR3 sequence: CASSGGERTQYF. In DNA, the CDR3 is TGTGCCAGCAGCGGGGGGGAGAGGACCCAGTACTTC.

In regard to this clone: Other DNA sequences in the sample encode the same CDR3. The V and J genes are TRBV9 and TRBJ2-5; no firm D call. The CDR3 has 12 residues. The germline V and J ends were trimmed by 0 bases and 4 bases, with 4 bases remaining between them. Germline values: CDR1 SGDLS, CDR2 YYNGEE. DNA of the CDR3: TGTGCCAGCAGCGTAGATGGAGAGACCCAGTACTTC. This sequence encodes CASSVDGETQYF. Using reference TRBV9 and TRBJ2-5 for the parts outside the CDR3, the full variable domain is DSGVTQTPKHLITATGQRVTLRCSPRSGDLSVYWYQQSLDQGLQFLIQYYNGEERAKGNILERFSAQQFPDLHSELNLSSLELGDSALYFCASSVDGETQYFGPGTRLLVL.

The chain carries TRBV27 and TRBJ2-5; D is perhaps TRBD1 or TRBD2 (5 bases each). Per germline, CDR1 MNHEY and CDR2 SMNVEV (reference sequence). CDR3 size: 14 residues. The ends were cut back, 3 bases at V and 5 bases at J, with 13 bases in the middle. As DNA, the CDR3 is TGTGCCAGCAGTTTGGGGACGCGCGGGGAGACCCAGTACTTC. It specifies CASSLGTRGETQYF.

As concerns this clone: Sequence at one end of the junction differs from germline and may be a read error. This chain links TRBV5-5 with TRBJ2-5; TRBD2 matches 9 bases. The CDR3 extends over 16 amino acids. The germline CDR1 and CDR2 sequences are SGHKS and YYEKEE (reference sequence). The CDR3 sequence: CASSLVPSGIQESQYF. In DNA form, the CDR3 reads TGTGCCAGCAGCTTGGTCCCTAGCGGGATTCAAGAGAGCCAGTACTTC.

V usage is TRBV11-2 and J usage is TRBJ2-2; D is undetermined. The CDR3 runs to 11 residues. The V gene lost 7 bases and the J gene lost 5 bases, with 5 bases spanning the gap. The V gene's germline CDR1 is SGHAT and CDR2 FQNNGV. Here the CDR3 reads CASTRTGELFF. Here the CDR3 DNA reads TGTGCCAGCACCCGAACCGGGGAGCTGTTTTTT.

The chain links TRBV19 to TRBJ2-5; 7 bases align to TRBD2. Germline trimming cut 9 bases from V and 2 bases from J; bases unmatched to any gene: 18. The germline gives CDR1 LNHDA, CDR2 SQIVND (reference sequence). The CDR3 has 17 amino acids. The DNA for the CDR3 is TGTGCCAGCCATAAAGGGCAGGGTGGTAGCGGGCAAGAGACCCAGTACTTC. Its translation: CASHKGQGGSGQETQYF.

This chain uses TRBV13 with TRBJ2-1; TRBD1 might be the D (5 bases). Germline CDR1 reads PRHDT; CDR2 reads FYEKMQ (reference sequence). The CDR3 is made up of 16 amino acids. V was pared by 0 bases and J by 4 bases, with 13 bases between. The CDR3 spells CASSLGTGPIYNEQFF. The CDR3 bases are TGTGCCAGCAGCTTAGGCACAGGCCCTATTTACAATGAGCAGTTCTTC.

The chain links TRBV19 to TRBJ1-1, with TRBD1 matching 10 bases. This CDR3 contains 17 residues. Germline lookup yields CDR1 LNHDA and CDR2 SQIVND (reference sequence). Trimming cost V 4 bases and J 0 bases; bases outside gene matches: 8. The chain's CDR3 is CASSTRPGQGLNTEAFF. The CDR3 DNA follows: TGTGCCAGTAGTACTCGACCGGGACAGGGGCTGAACACTGAAGCTTTCTTT.

V is TRBV19 and J is TRBJ1-2; D gene uncertain. V was pared by 0 bases and J by 3 bases, with 11 bases between. The CDR3 is 15 residues long. Germline V gene sequence: CDR1 LNHDA, CDR2 SQIVND (reference sequence). CDR3 DNA sequence: TGTGCCAGTAGTATAGATTTGGAGGAAGACTATGGCTACACCTTC. Its protein is CASSIDLEEDYGYTF.

V and J are TRBV29-1 and TRBJ1-1; 10 bases align to TRBD1. Trimming took 6 bases from V and 6 from J; bases not matched to a gene: 4. The germline V gene encodes CDR1 SQVTM and CDR2 ANQGSEA. This CDR3 comprises 12 residues. The CDR3 loop is CSVGTGDPEAFF. CDR3 nucleotides: TGCAGCGTGGGGACAGGGGACCCTGAAGCTTTCTTT.

A single count supports this clone. The V call is TRBV28, the J call TRBJ2-3, with D unclear. Germline V lookup: CDR1 MDHEN, CDR2 SYDVKM. The CDR3 is 14 amino acids. Between the trimmed V and J ends, which lost 3 bases and 2 bases, there was a span of 9 bases. As DNA, the CDR3 is TGTGCCAGCAGTTTTGCGGAGATCACAGATACGCAGTATTTT. Translated, it gives CASSFAEITDTQYF.